These 30 T cell receptor beta chains share one sample of origin, sequenced in a study of T cells in Graves' hyperthyroidism and ophthalmopathy. What was amplified from RNA transcripts were TCR beta CDR3 regions. First-round RT-PCR targeting the TCR CDR3 was performed with the HTBI primer set. TCRdb processed the multiplex PCR reads anew with MiXCR; each CDR3 protein has one entry. The sample yields around 100,000 distinct CDR3 sequences, roughly 50% seen once. The sequenced material came from blood. The receptor set was obtained from a man in his forties with Graves' hyperthyroidism.

In its sample, this clonotype was seen many times. V is TRBV5-1 and J is TRBJ2-1; 7 bases agree with TRBD1. Germline CDR1 reads SGHRS; CDR2 reads YFSETQ. CDR3 length equals 16 residues. Unmatched junction bases numbered 10, after V lost 3 bases and J lost 4 bases. In DNA, the CDR3 is TGCGCCAGCAGCTCCGCGACAGGGTCGAGTTACAATGAGCAGTTCTTC. Translated: CASSSATGSSYNEQFF.

This clonotype came up many times. The V and J genes are TRBV20-1 and TRBJ2-1, with D possibly being TRBD1 (6 bases). V lost 4 bases and J 9 bases, leaving 25 bases between the germline ends. Germline V lookup: CDR1 DFQATT, CDR2 SNEGSKA (reference sequence). The CDR3 extends over 16 amino acids. The CDR3 loop reads CSATPIAGTSLIEQFF. In nucleotides, the CDR3 is TGCAGTGCTACACCTATCGCCGGGACATCTTTGATTGAGCAGTTCTTC.

A note on this clonotype: A much larger clone sits a single nucleotide away, making a read error possible. The chain has TRBV7-8 and TRBJ2-3; TRBD1 is a possible D gene (5 bases). V was clipped by 1 base and J by 0 bases, with 8 bases between them. CDR1 and CDR2 from the germline V gene are SGHVS and FQNEAQ. The CDR3 length is 15 residues. The CDR3 here is CASSLVGHSTDTQYF. Written as DNA, the CDR3 is TGTGCCAGCAGCTTAGTGGGGCATAGCACAGATACGCAGTATTTT.

As DNA, the CDR3 is TGCAGTGCTGCCACGGTGTTAGAGCCCAGTTCACCCCTCCACTTT. Translation: CSAATVLEPSSPLHF. J is TRBJ1-6 and V is TRBV20-1; no clear D. Per germline, CDR1 DFQATT and CDR2 SNEGSKA (reference sequence). The CDR3 is 15 amino acids. V was shortened by 5 bases and J by 9 bases, with 20 bases between the two germline ends.

Note on this clonotype: This sequence may be a read error, since a much larger clone differs from it by one base. The chain combines TRBV7-4 with TRBJ1-6; unclear D gene. The V gene lost 6 bases and the J gene lost 8 bases, with 23 bases spanning the gap. The CDR3 consists of 17 residues. Germline loops: CDR1 SGHVT, CDR2 SQSDAQ. The CDR3 reads CASSFAFSGPYDSPLHF. The CDR3, as DNA: TGTGCCAGCAGTTTTGCTTTTTCAGGACCATATGATTCACCCCTCCACTTT.

V and J are TRBV7-2 and TRBJ1-5, with 7 bases lining up with TRBD1. The CDR3 contains 17 residues. J gave up 11 bases and V 1 base, and 17 bases lay outside the gene matches. Germline loops: CDR1 SGHTA, CDR2 FQGNSA. CDR3 loop: CASSLDRIDREEETQHF. The CDR3 nucleotides read TGTGCCAGCAGCTTAGATCGGATAGACAGGGAGGAAGAGACCCAGCATTTT.

This clonotype has ten or more counts. This rearrangement joins TRBV7-8 to TRBJ2-1; TRBD2 matches at 8 bases. Trimming removed 5 bases from V and 0 bases from J; junction bases left unmatched: 3. This CDR3 is built from 15 residues. In germline, CDR1 is SGHVS, CDR2 FQNEAQ. CDR3 residues: CASSPSGSSYNEQFF. DNA for the CDR3: TGTGCCAGCAGCCCCAGCGGGAGCTCCTACAATGAGCAGTTCTTC.

The chain joins TRBV6-6 to TRBJ1-2, with 8 bases fitting TRBD1. CDR1 and CDR2 (germline): MNHNY, SVGAGI (reference sequence). The J segment lost 1 base and the V segment lost 6 bases, leaving 13 bases of the junction unmatched. The CDR3 is made up of 17 amino acids. The CDR3 reads CASRGLATGAFNYGYTF. Written as DNA, the CDR3 is TGTGCCAGCAGGGGGCTGGCGACAGGGGCTTTTAACTATGGCTACACCTTC.

The sample holds one count of this clonotype. Being one base from a much bigger clone, this may be a read error. V usage is TRBV11-2 and J usage is TRBJ2-1, with D perhaps matching TRBD2 (6 bases). There are 15 residues in the CDR3. Germline assignment: CDR1 SGHAT and CDR2 FQNNGV. Here the CDR3 reads CASTLEGLSYNEQVF. CDR3 nucleotides: TGTGCCAGCACCCTGGAGGGTCTCTCCTACAATGAGCAGGTCTTC.

V and J are TRBV7-3 and TRBJ1-6; 8 nucleotides line up with TRBD1. Germline CDR1 reads SGHTA; CDR2 reads FQGTGA. This CDR3 is built from 18 residues. J was trimmed by 9 bases and V by 5 bases; bases with no gene match: 18. The CDR3 loop reads CASSRLPGQGFYGSPLHF. CDR3 bases: TGTGCCAGCAGCCGACTCCCAGGACAGGGATTTTATGGTTCACCCCTCCACTTT.

This clonotype occurred many times. The chain employs TRBV5-1 and TRBJ2-2, with D perhaps given as TRBD1 or TRBD2 (5 bases each). CDR1 is SGHRS, CDR2 YFSETQ, per germline. The CDR3 loop spans 13 amino acids. Trimming removed 7 bases from V and 7 bases from J, with 14 bases in between. The CDR3 DNA reads as TGCGCCAGCGGGACGGGGATGGTCGGGGAGCTGTTTTTT. It encodes CASGTGMVGELFF.

This clonotype appeared many times. This chain joins TRBV6-6 and TRBJ2-5; no reliable D call. The CDR3 is 13 residues long. Germline CDR1 reads MNHNY; CDR2 reads SVGAGI (reference sequence). Between the trimmed V and J ends, which lost 0 bases and 7 bases, there was a span of 9 bases. This CDR3 reads CASSYSGDGTQYF. The CDR3 region has the DNA TGTGCCAGCAGTTACTCTGGGGATGGGACCCAGTACTTC.

The V and J genes are TRBV19 and TRBJ2-1; 11 bases agree with TRBD2. The germline V gene has CDR1 LNHDA and CDR2 SQIVND (reference sequence). The junction had 9 bases not matched to a gene; V was cut back by 7 bases and J by 4 bases. The length of the CDR3 is 16 residues. Written as DNA, the CDR3 is TGTGCCAGTACCATTTCCGGGACTAGCGGTTACAATGAGCAGTTCTTC. Amino acid sequence: CASTISGTSGYNEQFF.

This clonotype was picked up many times. The CDR3 DNA sequence: TGTGCCAGCCAAAATCAGGTAGATCAGCCCCAGCATTTT. Amino acids: CASQNQVDQPQHF. The rearrangement joins TRBV12-3 or TRBV12-4 to TRBJ1-5; D is uncertain. Trimming pared 8 bases from V and 5 bases from J, leaving 13 bases between. This CDR3 is built from 13 residues.

This clonotype was counted at least ten times. V gene TRBV7-8 combines with J gene TRBJ2-7, with 7 positions matching TRBD1. V shed 5 bases and J 5 bases; nucleotides not matched to a gene: 9. This CDR3 comprises 14 residues. The germline CDR1 and CDR2 sequences are SGHVS and FQNEAQ. The CDR3 coding sequence is TGTGCCAGCAGCCGGCAGACAGGGTACAACGAGCAGTACTTC. It yields the protein CASSRQTGYNEQYF. The full variable domain, in which reference TRBV7-8 and TRBJ2-7 provide the parts outside the CDR3, is GAGVSQSPRYKVAKRGQDVALRCDPISGHVSLFWYQQALGQGPEFLTYFQNEAQLDKSGLPSDRFFAERPEGSVSTLKIQRTQQEDSAVYLCASSRQTGYNEQYFGPGTRLTVT.

The V call is TRBV7-2, the J call TRBJ1-1, with 7 bases that match TRBD1. The CDR3 sequence is 16 residues long. V lost 5 bases, J lost 3 bases, and 12 bases stayed unmatched. CDR1 is SGHTA and CDR2 is FQGNSA in the germline V gene. In DNA, the CDR3 is TGTGCCAGCAGCAAGCAAAACAGGGGAGGTGACACTGAAGCTTTCTTT. Encoded protein: CASSKQNRGGDTEAFF.

The chain employs TRBV2 and TRBJ1-3; D ambiguous. V was trimmed by 4 bases and J by 9 bases, leaving 13 bases between them. This CDR3 has 13 amino acids. The germline CDR1 and CDR2 sequences are SNHLY and FYNNEI. CDR3 amino acids: CASSGNGRSTIYF. As DNA, the CDR3 is TGTGCCAGCAGTGGTAACGGGAGGAGCACCATATATTTT.

This clonotype was observed a handful of times. The rearrangement joins TRBV20-1 to TRBJ1-1, with 9 positions matching TRBD1. The CDR3 runs to 14 residues. Germline-derived CDR1 and CDR2 are DFQATT and SNEGSKA (reference sequence). V lost 6 bases, J lost 5 bases, and 10 bases stayed unmatched. CDR3 bases: TGCAGTGCCTCCGGGACAGGGTTGGGGACTGAAGCTTTCTTT. Translated: CSASGTGLGTEAFF.

V and J are TRBV9 and TRBJ1-2; D not resolved. The V end lost 5 bases, the J end lost 2 bases, and 22 bases lay between the germline ends. Germline lookup yields CDR1 SGDLS and CDR2 YYNGEE. The CDR3 spans 17 residues. The CDR3 nucleotides are TGTGCCAGCAGACCAGGAGGAGGGCCACAGTGGAACTATGGCTACACCTTC. Translation gives CASRPGGGPQWNYGYTF.

As regards this clonotype: No conserved phenylalanine or tryptophan ends this CDR3, so it is likely a read error. V and J are TRBV7-2 and TRBJ1-6; no clear D. The CDR3 is made up of 14 amino acids. The V gene's germline CDR1 is SGHTA and CDR2 FQGNSA. CDR3 in DNA: TGCGCCAGCAGCTTGGAGAGGACTTTTGCACCCCTCCACTAT. This encodes CASSLERTFAPLHY.

At least ten counts were recorded for this clonotype. The rearrangement links TRBV5-1 to TRBJ1-2, with D perhaps TRBD1 (5 bases). The CDR3 length is 14 residues. Germline V gene lookup returns CDR1 SGHRS and CDR2 YFSETQ. V was clipped by 2 bases and J by 0 bases, with 8 bases between them. The CDR3 nucleotides read TGCGCCAGCAGCTTTTGGGGACCTAACTATGGCTACACCTTC. Protein: CASSFWGPNYGYTF.

Concerning this clonotype itself: This is likely a read error, given that the CDR3 carries no conserved phenylalanine or tryptophan at its end. The DNA is omitted, as the CDR3 cannot be located on it reliably, and the CDR3 follows TCRdb's listing. The chain employs TRBV19 and TRBJ2-1; the D call TRBD1 from the table was never checked on the DNA. Germline V CDR1 and CDR2: LNHDA, SQIVND (reference sequence). The CDR3 totals 10 residues, both ends included. The CDR3 here is CASSLGQGGV.

This clonotype appeared many times. The chain links TRBV5-1 to TRBJ2-2; 7 bases match TRBD1. CDR1 and CDR2 from the germline V gene are SGHRS and YFSETQ. V shed 4 bases and J 4 bases; nucleotides not matched to a gene: 7. The CDR3 extends over 15 amino acids. CDR3 residues: CASSRQGVGTGELFF. Here the CDR3 DNA reads TGCGCCAGCAGCCGACAGGGAGTGGGCACCGGGGAGCTGTTTTTT.

The V and J genes are TRBV20-1 and TRBJ1-4, with 8 bases lining up with TRBD1. CDR1 is DFQATT, CDR2 SNEGSKA, per germline (reference sequence). V dropped 2 bases and J dropped 8; count of bases not matched to a gene: 13. This CDR3 contains 16 residues. CDR3 protein: CSARKNRGVVGEKLFF. The CDR3 nucleotides read TGCAGTGCTAGAAAAAACAGGGGGGTGGTAGGCGAAAAACTGTTTTTT.

This clonotype occurred a few times. The chain couples TRBV15 to TRBJ2-7, with TRBD2 identical over 8 bases. The CDR3 consists of 14 residues. The junction had 4 bases not matched to a gene; V was cut back by 3 bases and J by 3 bases. Germline V lookup: CDR1 LNHNV, CDR2 YYDKDF (reference sequence). Here the CDR3 reads CATSSGLAGYEQYF. The CDR3 DNA is TGTGCCACCAGCAGTGGACTAGCAGGCTACGAGCAGTACTTC.

This rearrangement joins TRBV5-4 to TRBJ1-2, with D unresolved. The CDR3 spans 12 residues. V gave up 3 bases and J gave up 8 bases, with 11 bases separating them. Germline lookup yields CDR1 SGHNT and CDR2 YYREEE (reference sequence). Here the CDR3 DNA reads TGTGCCAGCAGCTACCGGGAGGAGGGCTACACCTTC. Encoded protein: CASSYREEGYTF.

This chain connects TRBV12-1 to TRBJ1-1. TRBV12-1 corresponds to a pseudogene. CDR3 length equals 15 residues. Here the CDR3 reads CASSFSTAMNTEAFF. CDR3 in DNA: TGTGCCAGCAGCTTTAGCACAGCTATGAACACTGAAGCTTTCTTT.

A note on this clonotype: In this CDR3 the conserved last residue, phenylalanine or tryptophan, is missing, so a read error is likely. This chain connects TRBV20-1 to TRBJ2-1; 11 bases match TRBD2. The CDR3 consists of 11 residues. V lost 5 bases and J lost 10; bases outside the gene matches: 1. CDR1 and CDR2 from the germline V gene are DFQATT and SNEGSKA (reference sequence). CDR3 protein: CSAPSGREQFL. DNA for the CDR3: TGCAGTGCTCCTAGCGGGAGGGAGCAGTTCCTC.

This clonotype was counted many times. This rearrangement joins TRBV7-9 to TRBJ1-6; D gene unclear. Trimming removed 4 bases at V and 11 bases at J, with 15 bases between. This CDR3 is 14 amino acids long. Germline loops: CDR1 SEHNR, CDR2 FQNEAQ (reference sequence). The CDR3 DNA is TGTGCCAGCAGCTATCCAGACCGCGGGGCACCCCTCCACTTT. This encodes CASSYPDRGAPLHF.

The chain combines TRBV7-2 with TRBJ1-2; D possibly corresponds to TRBD1 (5 bases). Deletions cut 4 bases from V and 0 bases from J, with 9 bases between. Germline values: CDR1 SGHTA, CDR2 FQGNSA. The CDR3 is 14 amino acids. The CDR3 sequence: CASSWGGTNYGYTF. CDR3 DNA: TGTGCCAGCAGCTGGGGGGGGACTAACTATGGCTACACCTTC.